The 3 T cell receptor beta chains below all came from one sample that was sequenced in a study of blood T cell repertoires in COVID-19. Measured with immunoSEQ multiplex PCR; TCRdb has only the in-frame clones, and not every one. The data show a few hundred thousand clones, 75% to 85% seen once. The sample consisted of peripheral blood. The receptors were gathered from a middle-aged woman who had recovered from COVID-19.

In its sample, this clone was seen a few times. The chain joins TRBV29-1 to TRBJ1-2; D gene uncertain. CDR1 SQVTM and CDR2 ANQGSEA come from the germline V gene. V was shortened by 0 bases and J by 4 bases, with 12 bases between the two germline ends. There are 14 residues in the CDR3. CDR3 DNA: TGCAGCGTTGAAGAGGCGAGGAAAACCTATGGCTACACCTTC. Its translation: CSVEEARKTYGYTF. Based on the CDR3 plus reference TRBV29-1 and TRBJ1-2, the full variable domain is SAVISQKPSRDICQRGTSLTIQCQVDSQVTMMFWYRQQPGQSLTLIATANQGSEATYESGFVIDKFPISRPNLTFSTLTVSNMSPEDSSIYLCSVEEARKTYGYTFGSGTRLTVV.

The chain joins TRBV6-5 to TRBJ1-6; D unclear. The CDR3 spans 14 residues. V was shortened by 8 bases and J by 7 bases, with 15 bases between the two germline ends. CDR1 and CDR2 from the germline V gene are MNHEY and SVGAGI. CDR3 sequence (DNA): TGTGCCAGCTCGGCACCGGGTCCAAATTCACCCCTCCACTTT. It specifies CASSAPGPNSPLHF.

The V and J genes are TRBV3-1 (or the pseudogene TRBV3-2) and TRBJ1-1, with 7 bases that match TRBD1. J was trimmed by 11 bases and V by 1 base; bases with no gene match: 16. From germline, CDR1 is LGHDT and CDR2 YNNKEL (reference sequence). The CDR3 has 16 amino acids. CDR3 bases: TGTGCCAGCAGCCAAGTCGGACAGGCCGGAGGGGTAGGGGCTTTCTTT. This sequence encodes CASSQVGQAGGVGAFF.